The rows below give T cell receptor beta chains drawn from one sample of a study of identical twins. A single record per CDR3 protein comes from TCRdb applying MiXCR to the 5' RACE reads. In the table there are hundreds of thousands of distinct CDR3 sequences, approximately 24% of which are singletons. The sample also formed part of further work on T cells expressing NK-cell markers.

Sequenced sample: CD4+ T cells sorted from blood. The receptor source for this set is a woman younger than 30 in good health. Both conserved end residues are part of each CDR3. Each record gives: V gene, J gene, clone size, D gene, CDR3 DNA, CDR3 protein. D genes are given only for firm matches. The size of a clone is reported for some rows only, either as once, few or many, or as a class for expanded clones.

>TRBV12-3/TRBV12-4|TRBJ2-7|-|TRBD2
TGTGCCAGCAGTTTCGGGAGGGACTTGACTTCCGAGCAGTACTTC
CASSFGRDLTSEQYF
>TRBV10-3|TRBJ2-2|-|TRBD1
TGTGCCATCAGTGAGTCTGGACAGGCTAGAACCGGGGAGCTGTTTTTT
CAISESGQARTGELFF
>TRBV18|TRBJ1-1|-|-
TGTGCCAGCTCGCTCGACCCAGGGGCTGGGGGGGGCACTGAAGCTTTCTTT
CASSLDPGAGGGTEAFF
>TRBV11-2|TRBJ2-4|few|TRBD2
TGTGCCAGCAGTTCACTCAGCGGGAGCGTCCGGAAAGAAAACATTCAGTACTTC
CASSSLSGSVRKENIQYF
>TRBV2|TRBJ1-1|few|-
TGTGCCAGCAGTGTAGAGTACACTGAAGCTTTCTTT
CASSVEYTEAFF
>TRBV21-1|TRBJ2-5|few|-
TGTGCCAGCAGCTCACCGGGACACCAAGAGACCCAGTACTTC
CASSSPGHQETQYF
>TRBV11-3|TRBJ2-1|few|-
TGTGCCAGCAGCTTATCCCCGGACCCGGCCTACAATGAGCAGTTCTTC
CASSLSPDPAYNEQFF
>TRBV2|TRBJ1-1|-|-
TGTGCCAGCAGTGAAGCGCTCCTCCGGGACGCACTGAACACTGAAGCTTTCTTT
CASSEALLRDALNTEAFF
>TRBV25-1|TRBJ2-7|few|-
TGTGCCAGCAGTGTGCAAGAGAGCTACGAGCAGTACTTC
CASSVQESYEQYF
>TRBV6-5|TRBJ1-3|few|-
TGTGCCAGCAGTTACTCGAGGGTTCTGGGAAACACCATATATTTT
CASSYSRVLGNTIYF
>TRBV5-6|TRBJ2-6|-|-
TGTGCCAGCAGCCTCAGTAGCTGGGGGGCCAACGTCCTGACTTTC
CASSLSSWGANVLTF
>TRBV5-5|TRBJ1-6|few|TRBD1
TGTGCCAGCAGCTTGGTACAGGGGGCGCCACCCCTCCACTTT
CASSLVQGAPPLHF
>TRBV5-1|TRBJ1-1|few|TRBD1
TGCGCCAGCAGCACCGGACAGGGTTTCACTGAAGCTTTCTTT
CASSTGQGFTEAFF
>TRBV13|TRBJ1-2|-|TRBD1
TGTGCCAGCAGCATGGGACAGGACCTCTATGGCTACACCTTC
CASSMGQDLYGYTF
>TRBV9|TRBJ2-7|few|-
TGTGCCAGCAGCGCCCTACCTAGAACCGACGAGCAGTACTTC
CASSALPRTDEQYF
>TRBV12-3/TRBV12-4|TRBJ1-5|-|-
TGTGCCAGCAGTTTTCGGGGCATGGATCAGCCCCAGCATTTT
CASSFRGMDQPQHF
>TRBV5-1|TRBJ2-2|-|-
TGCGCCAGCAGCAGGGCGGCCTATACCGGGGAGCTGTTTTTT
CASSRAAYTGELFF
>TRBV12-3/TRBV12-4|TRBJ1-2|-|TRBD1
TGTGCCAGCAGCAAAGGGACAGGGCGCAGACACACCTTC
CASSKGTGRRHTF
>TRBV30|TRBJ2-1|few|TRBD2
TGTGCCTGGGGACTAGCGGGGGGCAATGAGCAGTTCTTC
CAWGLAGGNEQFF
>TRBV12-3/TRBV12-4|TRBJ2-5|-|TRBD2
TGTGCCAGCAGTTTAACTAGCGGGAGACCTTGGGAGACCCAGTACTTC
CASSLTSGRPWETQYF
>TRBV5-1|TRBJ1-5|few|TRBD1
TGCGCCAGCAGCGCGACAGGGTCGGATCAGCCCCAGCATTTT
CASSATGSDQPQHF
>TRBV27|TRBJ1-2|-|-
TGTGCCAGCTCCCCTCGGGGATTATATGGCTACACCTTC
CASSPRGLYGYTF
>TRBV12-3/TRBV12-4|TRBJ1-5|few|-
TGTGCCAGCAGTTCCCCCCCGGGAGATCAGCCCCAGCATTTT
CASSSPPGDQPQHF
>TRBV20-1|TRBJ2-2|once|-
TGCAGTGCTAGAGATCCTAGCAGAACCGGGGAGCTGTTTTTT
CSARDPSRTGELFF
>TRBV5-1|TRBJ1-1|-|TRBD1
TGCGCCAGCAGACCGGACAGGCTTGAAGCTTTCTTT
CASRPDRLEAFF
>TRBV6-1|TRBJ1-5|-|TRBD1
TGTGCCAGCAGACGACAGGGGAGCAATCAGCCCCAGCATTTT
CASRRQGSNQPQHF
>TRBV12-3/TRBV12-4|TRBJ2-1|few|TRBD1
TGTGCCAGCAGTTGGACAGGGAGGAAACATGAGCAGTTCTTC
CASSWTGRKHEQFF
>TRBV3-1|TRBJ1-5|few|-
TGTGCCAGCAGCCAAGATCACGGACTCCAGCCCCAGCATTTT
CASSQDHGLQPQHF
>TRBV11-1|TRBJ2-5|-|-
TGTGCCAGCAGTTTACGTCCTACGACATACGACGTTCAAGAGACCCAGTACTTC
CASSLRPTTYDVQETQYF
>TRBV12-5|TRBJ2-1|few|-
TGTGCTAGTGGTTTGCTCTCGGGGGACCGAACTGAGCAGTTCTTC
CASGLLSGDRTEQFF
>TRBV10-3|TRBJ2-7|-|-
TGTGCCATCAGCGACGATGGCGAGCAGTACTTC
CAISDDGEQYF
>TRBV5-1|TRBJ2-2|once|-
TGCGCCAGCAGCTTGGCGGGGCAGGACACCGGGGAGCTGTTTTTT
CASSLAGQDTGELFF
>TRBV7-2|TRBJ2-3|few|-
TGTGCCAGCAGCTTAGGTAGATTCGATACGCAGTATTTT
CASSLGRFDTQYF
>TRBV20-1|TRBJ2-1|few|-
TGCAGTGCTAGAGAAGGGAGGACACCCCGCGGGGATGAGCAGTTCTTC
CSAREGRTPRGDEQFF
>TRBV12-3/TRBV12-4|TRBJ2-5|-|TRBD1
TGTGCCAGCAGCCCGAATTTGGGACAGGGGAGGGAGACCCAGTACTTC
CASSPNLGQGRETQYF
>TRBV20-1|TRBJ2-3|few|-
TGCAGTGCGCGGCGGGGCGCTAGCACAGATACGCAGTATTTT
CSARRGASTDTQYF
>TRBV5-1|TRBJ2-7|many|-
TGCGCCAGCAGCTTGGGGATGGGTTCCTACGAGCAGTACTTC
CASSLGMGSYEQYF
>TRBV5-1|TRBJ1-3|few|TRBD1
TGCGCCAGCAGCTTGGGCCCAGGGGGCGACTCTGGAAACACCATATATTTT
CASSLGPGGDSGNTIYF
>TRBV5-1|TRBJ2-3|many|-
TGCGCCAGCAGCTTGACTATCACAGATACGCAGTATTTT
CASSLTITDTQYF
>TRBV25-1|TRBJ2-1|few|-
TGTGCCAGCAGTGATGGGCGGGGTAGAACCTACAATGAGCAGTTCTTC
CASSDGRGRTYNEQFF